This TCR beta chain was sequenced in a study of blood T cells in healthy people across ages (dated by TCRdb to between 2015 and 2017). About the full investigation: In model experiments, template switching captured about one uniquely barcoded TCR beta cDNA molecule for every two T cells. Age-related changes in TCR beta repertoire diversity were measured in the study by deep sequencing normalized with unique cDNA molecular identifiers. Donors were grouped into four age groups: young (average about 15 years), middle-aged (about 38), aged (about 60) and long-lived (approximately 81). To avoid experimental bias, donors of different ages were distributed randomly across sequencing lanes. The study analyzed two additional independent replicas of 1 million unique cDNA reads from the same blood draw for two donors, one aged 18 to 30 and one aged 80 or older. The research as a whole found: Observed TCR beta diversity per million T cells fell roughly linearly with age, and a significant reduction was already apparent by age around 40. The CMV infection status of donors was not known, potentially confounding age-related changes in expanded clonotypes. Compared with the aged group, the long-lived group had more naive CD4+ T cells, fewer expanded clones and increased TCR diversity, suggesting age selection. There was a strong correlation between observed TCR beta diversity and the percentage of naive T cells measured by flow cytometry. Total diversity estimates from one million sequenced T cells were considered lower bounds and underestimates. Bulk unsorted PBMC profiling prevented conclusive comparison of naive and antigen-experienced compartments.

Libraries came from 5' RACE. The data were produced on an Illumina HiSeq 2500. A second PCR of roughly 6 to 11 cycles was performed with a sample-barcoded 5' primer and a J-beta primer mix. A template-switch 5' adaptor carrying 12 random nucleotides introduced a unique molecular identifier onto each TCR beta cDNA molecule. Each sample yielded at least 3 million CDR3-containing paired-end reads. First-strand cDNA was synthesized from all RNA with the Mint cDNA synthesis kit, primed by a TRBC-specific oligonucleotide. Following uracil-DNA glycosylase treatment, all cDNA underwent a first 18-cycle PCR with the universal primers M1SS and BC2_uni_R. Turning to the authors' computational methods: Each sample was normalized by randomly selecting 1 million high-quality reads, each carrying a distinct molecular identifier. Reads sharing molecular identifiers were discarded rather than binned into consensus sequences. MiTCR, set to a Q25 quality threshold and the strictest error-elimination algorithm, was used for CDR3 identification, clonotype clustering and error correction. Lower-bound total TCR beta diversity was estimated with a nonparametric unseen species model using Euler transformation. TCRdb's own reprocessing of the public reads used fastp at Q25 and MiXCR and kept productive beta chains. Records with the same CDR3 protein are collapsed into one entry carrying the most frequent genes and DNA. TCRdb's processing, not the authors', yielded these V and J calls. Across this sample there are about 900,000 distinct CDR3 sequences, with roughly 48% seen only once. 13% of the sample comes from the top ten.

For CDR1 and CDR2, the germline V gene (reference sequence) lists LGHDT and YNNKEL. The germline V and J ends show losses of 5 bases and 6 bases respectively, and no gene match explains 10 bases of the junction. Its CDR3 holds 14 amino acids, cysteine through phenylalanine. The entry retains the CDR3 DNA only, 42 bases that are in frame from base 1. This clonotype was recorded a few times. The antigen it recognizes is unknown. Nothing much larger sits one base from this clone, and base qualities are not available. Donors were 39 systemically healthy Caucasian individuals from Russia aged roughly 6 to 100 years. Approximately 9.7 milliliters of peripheral blood were drawn from each donor into EDTA-treated Vacutainer tubes. PBMCs were isolated by Ficoll-Paque density-gradient centrifugation, with at least 7 million obtained per sample. Total RNA was extracted from PBMCs with Trizol reagent, with at least 6 micrograms obtained per sample. For every donor, an aliquot of PBMCs went through flow cytometry to measure the percentages of naive CD45RAhigh/CD27high T cells.

The chain joins TRBV3-1 to TRBJ2-7, and 7 junction bases match TRBD1. The sample taken for sequencing was blood. The clonotype originates from a man under 40 in good health. The DNA sequence reads TGTGCCAGCAGCTCAACAGGGGTAAACGGCGAGCAGTACTTC. This translates into CASSSTGVNGEQYF.